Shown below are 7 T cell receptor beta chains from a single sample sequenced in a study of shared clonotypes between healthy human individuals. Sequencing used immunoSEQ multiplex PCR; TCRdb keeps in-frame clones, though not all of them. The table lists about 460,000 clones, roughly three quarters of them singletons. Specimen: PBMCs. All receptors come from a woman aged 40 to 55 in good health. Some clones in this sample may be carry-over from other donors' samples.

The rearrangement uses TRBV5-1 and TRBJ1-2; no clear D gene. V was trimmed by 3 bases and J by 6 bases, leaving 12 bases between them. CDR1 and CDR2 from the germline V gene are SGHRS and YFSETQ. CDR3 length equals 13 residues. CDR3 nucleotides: TGCGCCAGCAGCTCTGCCCTTGCGGATGGCTACACCTTC. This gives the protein CASSSALADGYTF.

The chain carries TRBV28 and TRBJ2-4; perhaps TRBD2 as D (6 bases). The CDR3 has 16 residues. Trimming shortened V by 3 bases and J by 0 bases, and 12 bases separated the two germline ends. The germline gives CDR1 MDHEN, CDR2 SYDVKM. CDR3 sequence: CASSFHGTLAKNIQYF. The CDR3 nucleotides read TGTGCCAGCAGTTTTCACGGGACTCTAGCCAAAAACATTCAGTACTTC.

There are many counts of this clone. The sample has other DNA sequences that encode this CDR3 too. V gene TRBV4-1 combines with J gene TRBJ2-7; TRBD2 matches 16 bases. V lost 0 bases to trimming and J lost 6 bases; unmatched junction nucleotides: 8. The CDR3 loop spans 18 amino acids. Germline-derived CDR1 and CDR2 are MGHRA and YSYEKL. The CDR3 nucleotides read TGCGCCAGCAGCCAAGAGGTGGGACTAGCGGGAGGGCCTGGCGAGCAGTACTTC. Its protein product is CASSQEVGLAGGPGEQYF.

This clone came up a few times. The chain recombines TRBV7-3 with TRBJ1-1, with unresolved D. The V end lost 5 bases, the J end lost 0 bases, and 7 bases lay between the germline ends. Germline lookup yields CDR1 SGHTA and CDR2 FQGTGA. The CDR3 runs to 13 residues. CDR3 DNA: TGTGCCAGCAGCCACACCGTGAACACTGAAGCTTTCTTT. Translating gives CASSHTVNTEAFF.

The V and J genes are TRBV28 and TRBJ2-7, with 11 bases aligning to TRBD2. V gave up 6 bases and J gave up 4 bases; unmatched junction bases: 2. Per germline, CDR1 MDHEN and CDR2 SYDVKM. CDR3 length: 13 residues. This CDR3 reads CASRGLAVYEQYF. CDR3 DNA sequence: TGTGCCAGCAGGGGACTAGCGGTATACGAGCAGTACTTC.

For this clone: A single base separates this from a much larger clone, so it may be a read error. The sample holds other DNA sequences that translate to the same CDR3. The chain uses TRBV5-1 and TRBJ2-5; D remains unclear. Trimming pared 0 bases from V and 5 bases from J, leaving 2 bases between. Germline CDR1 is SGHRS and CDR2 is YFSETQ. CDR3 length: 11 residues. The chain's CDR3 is CASSLDETQYF. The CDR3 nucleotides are TGCGCCAGCAGCTTGGACGAGACCCAGTACTTC.

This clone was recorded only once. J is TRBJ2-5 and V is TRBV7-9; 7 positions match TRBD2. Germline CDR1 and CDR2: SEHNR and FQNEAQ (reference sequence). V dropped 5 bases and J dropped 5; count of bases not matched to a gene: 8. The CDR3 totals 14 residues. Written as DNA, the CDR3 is TGTGCCAGCAGCCGGGCGGGAGTTCAGGAGACCCAGTACTTC. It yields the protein CASSRAGVQETQYF.